This T cell receptor beta chain was sequenced for a study of T-cell memory formation after mild COVID-19. Study-wide background: Largely, TCR clusters stayed within a single donor.

A few counts support this clonotype. The antigen remains undetermined. Notes on the study in general: Cross-reactive memory appears to have joined, as suggested by some responding clones showing up in pre-infection memory.

Libraries for TCRalpha and TCRbeta carried sample barcodes and unique molecular identifiers via 5'RACE. MiXCR was run by TCRdb on the 5' RACE reads, yielding one entry per CDR3 protein. This table has 120,000 to 150,000 distinct CDR3 sequences, about 6.1% appearing once. J was trimmed by 9 bases and V by 6 bases; bases with no gene match: 15. The CDR3 runs to 17 residues. The material sequenced was PBMCs or a T cell subset sorted from them (not recorded which). The V gene is TRBV12-3 or TRBV12-4, the J gene TRBJ2-1, with 12 bases lining up with TRBD2. This receptor was obtained from an adult woman who had mild COVID-19 (a few samples of this study predate the infection). Cell type and time point are not known. For the CDR3, the DNA is TGTGCCAGCAGCCCCGAGGCTCCTAGCGGGGGGGCGGGTGAGCAGTTCTTC. This sequence encodes CASSPEAPSGGAGEQFF.